This T cell receptor beta chain was captured in a study of T cells in Graves' hyperthyroidism and ophthalmopathy. Stable Graves' hyperthyroidism denoted no ophthalmopathy progression over 18 months. The patients, who ranged from 18 to 65 in age, presented with newly diagnosed hyperthyroidism lasting under 2 months. Diagnoses rested on clinical symptoms, serum thyroxine and TRAb, thyroid ultrasound and orbital computed tomography. TCR beta CDR3 sequences were amplified from RNA transcripts. The HTBI primer set was used in a first-round RT-PCR of the TCR CDR3. TCRdb re-called the multiplex PCR reads with MiXCR, one entry per CDR3 protein. The sample shows about 620,000 distinct CDR3 sequences, about 16% of them seen only once. This CDR3 has 12 residues. The germline CDR1 and CDR2 sequences are DFQATT and SNEGSKA (reference sequence). The V gene lost 6 bases and the J gene lost 2 bases, with 8 bases spanning the gap.

Sequencing was carried out using blood. This clonotype was sampled from a woman aged 25 to 39 with Graves' hyperthyroidism. The chain recombines TRBV20-1 with TRBJ1-5; no definite D call. The CDR3 loop reads CSAGVGNQPQHF. The CDR3 nucleotides read TGCAGTGCGGGTGTGGGCAATCAGCCCCAGCATTTT.